This is a list of T cell receptor beta chains from one sample in a study of blood T cell repertoires in COVID-19. Clones were sequenced by immunoSEQ multiplex PCR, and TCRdb holds only the in-frame ones, with some missing. The sample has 150,000 to 200,000 clones; more than 85% are singletons. The source material was peripheral blood. These receptors came from a man aged 70-80 years with active or convalescent COVID-19. The CDR3 runs from the conserved cysteine through the conserved F or W. D genes are given only for firm matches. Part of the rows lack a size; the others show once, few, many or a class for expanded clones.

j_call | cdr3_length | d_call | clone_size | v_call | cdr3_aa | cdr3_nt
TRBJ1-3 | 17 | TRBD1 | NA | TRBV3-1/TRBV3-2 | CASRPRFGQGTRDTIYF | TGTGCCAGCAGGCCAAGATTCGGACAGGGGACTCGTGACACCATATATTTT
TRBJ1-2 | 15 | NA | once | TRBV4-1 | CASSQDTGGPYGYTF | TGCGCCAGCAGCCAAGATACCGGGGGTCCCTATGGCTACACCTTC
TRBJ2-3 | 17 | NA | NA | TRBV21-1 | CASSPGVRSLSTDTQYF | TGTGCCAGCAGCCCTGGAGTCCGATCGCTAAGCACAGATACGCAGTATTTT
TRBJ2-1 | 12 | TRBD2 | NA | TRBV12-3/TRBV12-4 | CASSLRRGGMFF | TGTGCCAGCAGTTTAAGGCGGGGGGGCATGTTCTTC
TRBJ2-7 | 11 | NA | NA | TRBV6-5 | CATRGTYEQYF | TGTGCCACCCGGGGTACCTACGAGCAGTACTTC
TRBJ2-7 | 13 | TRBD1 | NA | TRBV5-4 | CASRTGQGYEQYF | TGTGCCAGCAGAACCGGACAGGGATACGAGCAGTACTTC
TRBJ2-5 | 15 | NA | few | TRBV7-8 | CASSSSGVLRETQYF | TGTGCCAGCAGCTCCTCAGGGGTGTTGCGAGAGACCCAGTACTTC
TRBJ1-5 | 13 | TRBD1 | NA | TRBV28 | CASVTGRLQPQHF | TGTGCCAGTGTGACAGGGCGGTTACAGCCCCAGCATTTT
TRBJ2-5 | 22 | TRBD1 | NA | TRBV4-3 | CASSQDSPPPGTDRPEAETQYF | TGCGCCAGCAGCCAAGATAGCCCCCCTCCGGGGACGGACAGGCCGGAGGCGGAGACCCAGTACTTC
TRBJ2-3 | 14 | NA | NA | TRBV7-2 | CASSSGVFTDTQYF | TGTGCCAGCAGCTCGGGGGTCTTCACAGATACGCAGTATTTT
TRBJ2-3 | 15 | TRBD2 | NA | TRBV24-1 | CATSLAGGPGDTQYF | TGTGCCACGTCCTTGGCGGGAGGGCCTGGAGATACGCAGTATTTT
TRBJ2-1 | 15 | TRBD1 | NA | TRBV28 | CASRYGQGSYNEQFF | TGTGCCAGCAGGTACGGACAGGGCTCCTACAATGAGCAGTTCTTC
TRBJ2-5 | 12 | NA | NA | TRBV7-2 | CASSQTRSTQYF | TGTGCCAGCAGCCAAACCCGGTCGACCCAGTACTTC
TRBJ2-1 | 13 | NA | NA | TRBV28 | CASSLVSYNEQFF | TGTGCCAGCAGCCTAGTAAGTTACAATGAGCAGTTCTTC
TRBJ1-2 | 11 | NA | once | TRBV28 | CASYSNYGYTF | TGTGCCAGTTACAGTAACTATGGCTACACCTTC
TRBJ1-6 | 15 | NA | NA | TRBV2 | CASSAQRIPDSPLHF | TGTGCCAGCAGTGCCCAGCGAATCCCGGATTCACCCCTCCACTTT
TRBJ2-5 | 15 | TRBD2 | NA | TRBV10-3 | CAISEGGGEQETQYF | TGTGCCATCAGTGAAGGCGGGGGGGAGCAAGAGACCCAGTACTTC
TRBJ2-1 | 16 | TRBD2 | NA | TRBV9 | CASSLGLAGVQGEQFF | TGTGCCAGCAGCCTGGGACTAGCGGGAGTGCAGGGTGAGCAGTTCTTC
TRBJ1-1 | 13 | TRBD1 | few | TRBV12-3/TRBV12-4 | CASSYSGGTEAFF | TGTGCCAGCAGTTACTCAGGGGGCACTGAAGCTTTCTTT
TRBJ2-5 | 14 | TRBD2 | NA | TRBV19 | CASRGGLAWETQYF | TGTGCCAGTAGAGGGGGACTAGCGTGGGAGACCCAGTACTTC
TRBJ2-2 | 15 | TRBD2 | NA | TRBV19 | CASKTERTRTGELFF | TGTGCCAGTAAAACAGAACGGACTAGAACCGGGGAGCTGTTTTTT
TRBJ2-7 | 14 | TRBD1 | once | TRBV11-2 | CASSPSTGGYEQYF | TGTGCCAGCAGCCCTTCGACAGGGGGTTACGAGCAGTACTTC
TRBJ2-7 | 14 | NA | NA | TRBV2 | CASSVTERSGEQYF | TGTGCCAGCAGTGTGACAGAAAGGTCTGGCGAGCAGTACTTC
TRBJ2-7 | 15 | TRBD1 | once | TRBV28 | CASSPESQGARVQYF | TGTGCCAGCAGTCCCGAATCGCAGGGGGCGCGGGTGCAGTACTTC
TRBJ2-5 | 13 | NA | NA | TRBV5-5 | CASSYGSRETQYF | TGTGCCAGCAGCTACGGGAGCCGAGAGACCCAGTACTTC
TRBJ2-7 | 13 | NA | NA | TRBV6-2/TRBV6-3 | CASSMGPSYEQYF | TGTGCCAGTAGTATGGGGCCTTCCTACGAGCAGTACTTC
TRBJ1-5 | 12 | NA | NA | TRBV29-1 | CSVGGSNQPQHF | TGCAGCGTTGGCGGTAGCAATCAGCCCCAGCATTTT
TRBJ1-6 | 12 | NA | once | TRBV28 | CASSPLRLPLHF | TGTGCCAGCAGTCCCCTGAGGTTACCCCTCCACTTT
TRBJ1-4 | 14 | NA | NA | TRBV28 | CASSSGTRHEKLFF | TGTGCCAGCAGTTCCGGGACAAGGCATGAAAAACTGTTTTTT
TRBJ1-1 | 14 | NA | NA | TRBV6-6 | CASSYSSGSTEAFF | TGTGCCAGCAGTTACTCCAGCGGGAGCACTGAAGCTTTCTTT
TRBJ1-2 | 16 | TRBD1 | NA | TRBV4-3 | CASSPVLWDRNYGYTF | TGCGCCAGCAGCCCCGTGCTCTGGGACAGGAACTATGGCTACACCTTC
TRBJ1-6 | 15 | NA | once | TRBV7-2 | CASSLEGLGSGSLHF | TGTGCCAGCAGCTTGGAGGGTTTAGGGAGTGGGTCCCTCCACTTT
TRBJ1-2 | 12 | TRBD1 | NA | TRBV30 | CAWETGGGGYTF | TGTGCCTGGGAGACAGGGGGCGGAGGCTACACCTTC
TRBJ2-5 | 14 | TRBD1 | NA | TRBV7-2 | CASSIRTGGQTQYF | TGTGCCAGCAGCATAAGGACAGGGGGACAGACCCAGTACTTC
TRBJ1-3 | 16 | TRBD1 | NA | TRBV6-5 | CASSYSQGARGNTIYF | TGTGCCAGCAGTTACTCTCAGGGGGCGCGTGGAAACACCATATATTTT
TRBJ1-2 | 13 | TRBD1 | few | TRBV4-1 | CASSPTGDYGYTF | TGCGCCAGCAGCCCGACAGGGGATTATGGCTACACCTTC
TRBJ1-6 | 14 | NA | few | TRBV10-3 | CAVRDKAYNSPLHF | TGTGCCGTCCGGGACAAGGCATATAATTCACCCCTCCACTTT
TRBJ1-5 | 14 | NA | NA | TRBV6-1 | CASSESGVNQPQHF | TGTGCCAGCAGTGAATCGGGGGTCAATCAGCCCCAGCATTTT
TRBJ1-6 | 12 | TRBD1 | NA | TRBV30 | CAWDRDGSPLHF | TGTGCCTGGGACAGGGACGGTTCACCCCTCCACTTT
TRBJ2-1 | 18 | NA | NA | TRBV11-2 | CASSLRISGTNSYNEQFF | TGTGCCAGCAGCTTACGAATCTCCGGGACAAACTCCTACAATGAGCAGTTCTTC
TRBJ2-1 | 14 | TRBD2 | NA | TRBV28 | CASRAGVRYNEQFF | TGTGCCAGCCGAGCGGGAGTTAGATACAATGAGCAGTTCTTC
TRBJ1-2 | 15 | TRBD1 | NA | TRBV6-5 | CASRYLDRGSYGYTF | TGTGCCAGCAGATACCTAGACAGGGGTTCCTATGGCTACACCTTC